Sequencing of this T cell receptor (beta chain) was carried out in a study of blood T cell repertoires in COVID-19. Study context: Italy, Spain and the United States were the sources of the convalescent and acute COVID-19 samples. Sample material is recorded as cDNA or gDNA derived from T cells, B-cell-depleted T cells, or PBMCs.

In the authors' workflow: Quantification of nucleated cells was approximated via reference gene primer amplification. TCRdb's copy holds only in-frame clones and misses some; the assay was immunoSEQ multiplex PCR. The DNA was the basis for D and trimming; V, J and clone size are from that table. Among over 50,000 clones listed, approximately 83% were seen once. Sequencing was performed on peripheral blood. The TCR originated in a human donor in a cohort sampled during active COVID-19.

CDR3 amino acids: CSVAVGPNQPQHF. CDR3 nucleotide sequence: TGCAGCGTGGCAGTGGGGCCAAATCAGCCCCAGCATTTT. The genes are TRBV29-1 and TRBJ1-5; possible D gene TRBD1, 5 bases. The CDR3 extends over 13 amino acids. V was cut by 6 bases and J by 4 bases, with 13 bases left in between. Germline CDR1 and CDR2: SQVTM and ANQGSEA.